These 25 T cell receptor beta chains were sequenced from one sample in a study of blood T cell repertoires in COVID-19. TCRdb's table, derived via immunoSEQ multiplex PCR, lists solely in-frame clones and lacks some. The data contain 150,000 to 200,000 clones, 85% to 95% of them singletons. Sequenced sample: peripheral blood. The receptors were sampled from a woman aged 55-69 years with COVID-19, enrolled during active disease.

The V gene is TRBV19, the J gene TRBJ2-5; 13 nucleotides align to TRBD2. Germline V CDR1 and CDR2: LNHDA, SQIVND (reference sequence). The CDR3 is made up of 16 amino acids. V lost 4 bases and J lost 5; bases outside the gene matches: 7. CDR3 in DNA: TGTGCCAGTAGTACTGGACTAGCGGGGGATCTCGAGACCCAGTACTTC. This translates into CASSTGLAGDLETQYF.

The chain couples TRBV7-9 to TRBJ2-3; 7 bases fit TRBD1. Germline loops: CDR1 SEHNR, CDR2 FQNEAQ (reference sequence). The J segment lost 6 bases and the V segment lost 1 base, leaving 7 bases of the junction unmatched. The CDR3 runs 15 residues. The CDR3 nucleotides are TGTGCCAGCAGCTTAGAGGCCAGGGGGTTTGATACGCAGTATTTT. This codes for CASSLEARGFDTQYF.

The gene calls are TRBV2 and TRBJ2-7, with a weak D call TRBD1 (6 bases). Looked up from germline, CDR1 is SNHLY and CDR2 is FYNNEI. This CDR3 has 12 residues. Trimming took 7 bases from V and 4 from J, leaving 11 bases between them. This chain's CDR3 is CASTLQGYEQYF. The CDR3 nucleotides read TGTGCCAGCACCCTACAGGGATACGAGCAGTACTTC.

This clone has just one count. J is TRBJ1-2 and V is TRBV3-1 (or the pseudogene TRBV3-2), with 8 positions matching TRBD1. Germline CDR1 and CDR2: LGHDT and YNNKEL (reference sequence). The V gene end was trimmed by 3 bases and the J gene end by 2 bases; junction bases not matched to a gene: 8. The CDR3 length is 16 residues. The CDR3 nucleotides are TGTGCCAGCAGCCAGGGACAGGTTACAGCCAACTATGGCTACACCTTC. This gives the protein CASSQGQVTANYGYTF.

V usage is TRBV7-2 and J usage is TRBJ2-1, with 9 nucleotides matching TRBD2. The CDR3 runs to 13 residues. The V gene's germline CDR1 is SGHTA and CDR2 FQGNSA. J gave up 8 bases and V 6 bases, and 5 bases lay outside the gene matches. DNA of the CDR3: TGTGCCAGCAGGCGGGGGGGCGGTGATGAGCAGTTCTTC. Its protein is CASRRGGGDEQFF.

The chain is built from TRBV6-5 and TRBJ1-1; D remains ambiguous. Germline values: CDR1 MNHEY, CDR2 SVGAGI. The V end was cut by 6 bases, the J end by 1 base, with 9 bases between. The CDR3 consists of 13 residues. In DNA form, the CDR3 reads TGTGCCAGCAGCCATAACAAGAACACTGAAGCTTTCTTT. It encodes CASSHNKNTEAFF.

The gene calls are TRBV10-3 and TRBJ2-2, with D possibly matching TRBD1 (5 bases). CDR1 ENHRY and CDR2 SYGVKD come from the germline V gene. V dropped 10 bases and J dropped 2 bases, with 17 bases sitting between them. This CDR3 has 15 residues. CDR3 sequence reads: CATGPTDSNTGELFF. The DNA of the CDR3 is TGTGCCACCGGACCGACAGACTCAAACACCGGGGAGCTGTTTTTT.

The V gene is TRBV5-1, the J gene TRBJ1-6; perhaps TRBD1 as D (5 bases). CDR3 length: 18 residues. Trimming took 4 bases from V and 0 from J, leaving 17 bases between them. Germline-derived CDR1 and CDR2 are SGHRS and YFSETQ. DNA of the CDR3: TGCGCCAGCAGCCCGGGGGGAATGGCCCCCTCCTATAATTCACCCCTCCACTTT. Its protein product is CASSPGGMAPSYNSPLHF.

The rearrangement links TRBV27 to TRBJ2-7; TRBD1 is a possible D gene (6 bases). V lost 2 bases and J 3 bases, leaving 11 bases between the germline ends. The CDR3 spans 14 residues. Germline V gene data show CDR1 as MNHEY and CDR2 as SMNVEV (reference sequence). The CDR3 reads CASSLQGPLYEQYF. CDR3 nucleotide sequence: TGTGCCAGCAGTTTACAGGGGCCCCTCTACGAGCAGTACTTC.

The V and J genes are TRBV7-8 and TRBJ2-1; 9 bases fit TRBD1. The CDR3 has 16 amino acids. V lost 5 bases, J lost 4 bases, and 9 bases stayed unmatched. Germline V gene sequence: CDR1 SGHVS, CDR2 FQNEAQ. CDR3 coding DNA: TGTGCCAGCAGCCCGGGACAGGGAAAGGGATACAATGAGCAGTTCTTC. This translates into CASSPGQGKGYNEQFF.

The chain uses TRBV30 and TRBJ1-5; 9 bases are a match to TRBD1. Germline CDR1 and CDR2: GTSNPN and SVGIG (reference sequence). The CDR3 sequence is 13 residues long. Losses at the gene ends were 7 bases for V and 5 bases for J; bases not matched to a gene: 6. The DNA of the CDR3 is TGTGCCTCTGGACAGGGGAGAGATCAGCCCCAGCATTTT. Encoded protein: CASGQGRDQPQHF.

This sequence joins TRBV4-3 and TRBJ1-1; no clear D gene. The V and J ends lost 0 bases and 2 bases respectively, with 13 bases between them. CDR1 is LGHNA, CDR2 YSLEER, per germline. CDR3 size: 16 residues. In DNA form, the CDR3 reads TGCGCCAGCAGCCAAGATCTTGGCAGAACAAACACTGAAGCTTTCTTT. This sequence encodes CASSQDLGRTNTEAFF.

Here the CDR3 reads CASSRGLSGDSPLHF. Here the CDR3 DNA reads TGCGCCAGCAGCCGAGGACTGTCCGGGGATTCACCCCTCCACTTT. The chain uses TRBV4-3 and TRBJ1-6, with D hard to call. The CDR3 spans 15 residues. V was pared by 4 bases and J by 8 bases, with 15 bases between. Germline values: CDR1 LGHNA, CDR2 YSLEER.

The chain combines TRBV3-1 (or the pseudogene TRBV3-2) with TRBJ1-5; D is undetermined. The CDR3 runs to 14 residues. Trimming left V 3 bases short and J 4 bases short, with 10 bases between. Germline V gene data show CDR1 as LGHDT and CDR2 as YNNKEL (reference sequence). In nucleotides, the CDR3 is TGTGCCAGCAGCCAGACGGGTCAAAATCAGCCCCAGCATTTT. Encoded protein: CASSQTGQNQPQHF.

The rearrangement joins TRBV6-5 to TRBJ2-1; 10 bases agree with TRBD1. CDR1 is MNHEY and CDR2 is SVGAGI in the germline V gene. After removal of 4 bases from V and 9 bases from J, the junction contained 9 bases not matched to a gene. The CDR3 is 15 residues long. CDR3 region: CASSLTGTGVGEQFF. The CDR3 DNA sequence: TGTGCCAGCAGTTTAACCGGGACAGGGGTAGGTGAGCAGTTCTTC.

The chain has TRBV5-4 and TRBJ2-3, with a weak D call TRBD2 (6 bases). Trimming removed 7 bases from V and 4 bases from J, with 19 bases in between. The CDR3 extends over 15 amino acids. CDR1 and CDR2 from the germline V gene are SGHNT and YYREEE (reference sequence). The DNA for the CDR3 is TGTGCCAGCCAGAGGGAGGCTAGTCTCGCAGATACGCAGTATTTT. The encoded protein is CASQREASLADTQYF.

V usage is TRBV14 and J usage is TRBJ1-4; D call uncertain. V dropped 4 bases and J dropped 7 bases, with 13 bases sitting between them. The length of the CDR3 is 14 residues. Looked up from germline, CDR1 is SGHDN and CDR2 is FVKESK. The CDR3 DNA sequence: TGTGCCAGCAGCCTCCAACCCGGGAGTGAAAAACTGTTTTTT. Its protein product is CASSLQPGSEKLFF.

CDR3 nucleotide sequence: TGTGCCAGCAGTCCGGTCGGACAGGCGGCTAATCAGCCCCAGCATTTT. This codes for CASSPVGQAANQPQHF. This sequence joins TRBV27 and TRBJ1-5; 7 bases agree with TRBD1. There are 16 residues in the CDR3. Germline trimming cut 5 bases from V and 4 bases from J; bases unmatched to any gene: 11. Looked up from germline, CDR1 is MNHEY and CDR2 is SMNVEV (reference sequence).

The chain has TRBV19 and TRBJ1-5; 9 bases line up with TRBD1. V gave up 8 bases and J gave up 7 bases; unmatched junction bases: 12. Germline CDR1 reads LNHDA; CDR2 reads SQIVND (reference sequence). The CDR3 runs 15 residues. CDR3 in DNA: TGTGCCAGTCTACCCCGGACAGGGGCAGAACAGCCCCAGCATTTT. It translates to CASLPRTGAEQPQHF.

This chain uses TRBV19 with TRBJ1-1, with a weak D call TRBD1 (6 bases). From germline, CDR1 is LNHDA and CDR2 SQIVND (reference sequence). This CDR3 is built from 13 residues. V lost 5 bases to trimming and J lost 4 bases, with 11 bases between them. The CDR3 reads CASSQGGSTEAFF. The CDR3 nucleotides are TGTGCCAGTAGTCAAGGGGGTAGCACTGAAGCTTTCTTT.

The chain joins TRBV2 to TRBJ1-2; no reliable D call. Between the trimmed V and J ends, which lost 11 bases and 0 bases, there was a span of 13 bases. This CDR3 region has 13 residues. In germline, CDR1 is SNHLY, CDR2 FYNNEI. As DNA, the CDR3 is TGTGCCTCCCAAGGCGGTGCTAACTATGGCTACACCTTC. This encodes CASQGGANYGYTF.

The CDR3, as DNA: TGTGCCAGCAGCCAAGCGACAGGGAACTATGGCTACACCTTC. This sequence encodes CASSQATGNYGYTF. This sequence joins TRBV7-2 and TRBJ1-2, with 7 bases aligning to TRBD1. The germline gives CDR1 SGHTA, CDR2 FQGNSA. V lost 5 bases and J lost 2; bases outside the gene matches: 5. The CDR3 length is 14 residues. Using reference TRBV7-2 and TRBJ1-2 for the parts outside the CDR3, the full variable domain is GAGVSQSPSNKVTEKGKDVELRCDPISGHTALYWYRQSLGQGLEFLIYFQGNSAPDKSGLPSDRFSAERTGGSVSTLTIQRTQQEDSAVYLCASSQATGNYGYTFGSGTRLTVV.

Of note for this clone: Germline is not matched at one junction end, which may reflect a read error. The chain has TRBV5-4 and TRBJ1-6; TRBD1 aligns across 7 bases. This CDR3 is 15 amino acids long. Germline CDR1 and CDR2: SGHNT and YYREEE (reference sequence). In DNA form, the CDR3 reads TGTGCCAGCAGCGCCCGGGACAGCTATCATTCACCCCTCCACTTT. Translated: CASSARDSYHSPLHF.

This chain connects TRBV23-1 to TRBJ1-1; D gene uncertain. TRBV23-1 is noted as an ORF with a role that remains uncertain. V lost 2 bases to trimming and J lost 0 bases, with 4 bases between them. The CDR3 length is 13 residues. The CDR3 DNA is TGCGCCAGCAGTCAAACAATGAACACTGAAGCTTTCTTT. Its translation: CASSQTMNTEAFF.

The rearrangement uses TRBV12-3 or TRBV12-4 and TRBJ1-1, with a tentative D call TRBD1 (5 bases). The CDR3 length is 12 residues. The V end was cut by 3 bases, the J end by 9 bases, with 11 bases between. The CDR3 DNA is TGTGCCAGCAGTTTCAGGGATGGGCAAGCTTTCTTT. Translated, it gives CASSFRDGQAFF.